A selection of T cell receptor beta chains follows, all from one sample in a study of human T cells and chemical hapten exposure. TCRdb re-derived calls from the RACE reads in MiXCR, one entry per CDR3 protein. This sample has tens of thousands of distinct CDR3 sequences, with around 15% found just once. Sequenced material: whole blood, taken in connection with sensitization to the hapten diphenylcyclopropenone (DPC). The receptors here all came from a woman aged 45-59 years with alopecia areata. Some clones in this sample may be carry-over from other donors' samples. The conserved cysteine and the conserved F or W are not part of the CDR3 here.

cdr3_length	j_call	v_call	cdr3_aa
13	TRBJ1-6	TRBV5-1	ASSRAGVSNSPLH
11	TRBJ2-5	TRBV20-1	SAPGGATETQY
10	TRBJ1-1	TRBV28	ASSPQRAEAF
14	TRBJ2-3	TRBV7-6	ASSTGTSRSTDTQY
16	TRBJ2-1	TRBV12-3/TRBV12-4	ASRGLAGSLGSYNEQF
10	TRBJ2-7	TRBV3-1	ASSQSSYEQY
16	TRBJ2-5	TRBV18	ASSSQSSGRALQETQY
13	TRBJ2-7	TRBV7-7	ASSLETAPLNEQY
10	TRBJ1-1	TRBV29-1	SVARGGIEAF
11	TRBJ2-2	TRBV7-9	ASSYGRGVELF
11	TRBJ2-1	TRBV29-1	SVATPLDNEQF
13	TRBJ1-3	TRBV12-3/TRBV12-4	ASSLRQNSGNTIY
12	TRBJ1-2	TRBV11-2	ASSLGGVNYGYT
11	TRBJ2-7	TRBV18	ASSPPSSYEQY
13	TRBJ2-5	TRBV2	ASSDVGFEQETQY
12	TRBJ2-7	TRBV18	ASSPSGGSYEQY
12	TRBJ2-7	TRBV7-6	ASSPALGGGEQY
11	TRBJ2-7	TRBV18	ASSPDLAPEQY
12	TRBJ1-1	TRBV12-3/TRBV12-4	ASSTKPGQGETF
14	TRBJ2-1	TRBV20-1	SASVSGRATYNEQF
13	TRBJ2-7	TRBV23-1	ASSQKRDYTYEQY
13	TRBJ1-5	TRBV7-2	ASSGQGVANQPQH
14	TRBJ1-6	TRBV12-3/TRBV12-4	ASSLSSSGNSSPLH
15	TRBJ2-2	TRBV4-1	ASSQVIAGTNTGELF
11	TRBJ2-5	TRBV7-7	ASSPLESGTQY
10	TRBJ2-7	TRBV20-1	SAREWAPEQY
14	TRBJ2-7	TRBV7-8	ASRRLAGVGSYEQY
14	TRBJ2-2	TRBV5-1	ASSTRQGQNTGELF
15	TRBJ2-2	TRBV6-6	ASGRQGGTTNTGELF
11	TRBJ1-5	TRBV29-1	SAGGAGGQPQH
12	TRBJ2-1	TRBV12-3/TRBV12-4	ATKAGGGYNEQF
10	TRBJ1-5	TRBV6-5	ASTTRNQPQH
14	TRBJ2-1	TRBV28	ASSPAGTLSYNEQF